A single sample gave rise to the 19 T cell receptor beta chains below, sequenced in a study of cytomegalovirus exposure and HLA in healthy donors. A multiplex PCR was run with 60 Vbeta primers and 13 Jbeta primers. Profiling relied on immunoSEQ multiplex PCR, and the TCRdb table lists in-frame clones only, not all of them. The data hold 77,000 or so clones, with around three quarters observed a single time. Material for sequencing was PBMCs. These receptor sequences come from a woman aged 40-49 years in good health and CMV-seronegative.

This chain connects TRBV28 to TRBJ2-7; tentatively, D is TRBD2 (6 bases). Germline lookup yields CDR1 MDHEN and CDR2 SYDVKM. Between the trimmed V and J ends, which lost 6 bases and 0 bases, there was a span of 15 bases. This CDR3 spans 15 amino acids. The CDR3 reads CASSSGGEGSYEQYF. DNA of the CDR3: TGTGCCAGCAGCTCCGGGGGAGAGGGCTCCTACGAGCAGTACTTC.

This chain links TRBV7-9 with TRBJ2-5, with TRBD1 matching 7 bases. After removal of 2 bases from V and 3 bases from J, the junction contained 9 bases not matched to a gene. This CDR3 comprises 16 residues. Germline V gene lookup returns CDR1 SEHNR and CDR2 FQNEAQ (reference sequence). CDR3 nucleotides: TGTGCCAGCAGCTTACCCCGGACAGGTCTTGAAGAGACCCAGTACTTC. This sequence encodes CASSLPRTGLEETQYF.

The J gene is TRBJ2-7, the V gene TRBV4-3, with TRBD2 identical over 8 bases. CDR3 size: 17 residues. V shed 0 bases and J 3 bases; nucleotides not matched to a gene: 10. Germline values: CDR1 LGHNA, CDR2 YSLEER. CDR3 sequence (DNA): TGCGCCAGCAGCCAAGAAACCCCAAGCGGGAGTATCTACGAGCAGTACTTC. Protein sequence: CASSQETPSGSIYEQYF.

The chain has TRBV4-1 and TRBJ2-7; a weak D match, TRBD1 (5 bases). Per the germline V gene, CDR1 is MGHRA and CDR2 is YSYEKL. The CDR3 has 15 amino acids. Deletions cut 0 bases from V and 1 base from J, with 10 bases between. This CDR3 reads CASSQEQVSSYEQYF. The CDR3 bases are TGCGCCAGCAGCCAAGAACAGGTATCTTCCTACGAGCAGTACTTC.

DNA for the CDR3: TGCAGCGTTGCTTTCGTGGGTTTGGGAGGAGGCAAAGAGACCCAGTACTTC. Protein product: CSVAFVGLGGGKETQYF. The rearrangement links TRBV29-1 to TRBJ2-5; D perhaps matches TRBD2 (6 bases). Germline V gives CDR1 SQVTM, CDR2 ANQGSEA. There are 17 residues in the CDR3. Trimming cost V 4 bases and J 3 bases, with 24 bases left between them. Full variable domain (rest looked up from reference TRBV29-1 and TRBJ2-5): SAVISQKPSRDICQRGTSLTIQCQVDSQVTMMFWYRQQPGQSLTLIATANQGSEATYESGFVIDKFPISRPNLTFSTLTVSNMSPEDSSIYLCSVAFVGLGGGKETQYFGPGTRLLVL.

The CDR3 region is CASSLVLAGGNEQFF. CDR3 in DNA: TGTGCCAGCAGCTTAGTTCTAGCGGGAGGGAATGAGCAGTTCTTC. The chain carries TRBV7-9 and TRBJ2-1; TRBD2 aligns across 12 bases. The J segment lost 7 bases and the V segment lost 1 base, leaving 2 bases of the junction unmatched. Germline V gene lookup returns CDR1 SEHNR and CDR2 FQNEAQ (reference sequence). The CDR3 has 15 amino acids.

CDR3 region: CASSHTSGTGSFSYGYTF. The CDR3 nucleotides are TGTGCCAGCAGCCATACCTCCGGGACAGGGAGCTTTAGCTATGGCTACACCTTC. The V call is TRBV7-9, the J call TRBJ1-2; 9 bases line up with TRBD1. The CDR3 totals 18 residues. Germline V CDR1 and CDR2: SEHNR, FQNEAQ (reference sequence). V lost 5 bases to trimming and J lost 4 bases; unmatched junction nucleotides: 17.

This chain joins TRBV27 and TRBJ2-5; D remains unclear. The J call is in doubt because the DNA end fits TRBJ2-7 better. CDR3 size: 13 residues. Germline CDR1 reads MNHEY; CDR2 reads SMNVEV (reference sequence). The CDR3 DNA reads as TGTGCCAGCAGTTTATCCCCCTACTACGAGCAGTACTTC. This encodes CASSLSPYYEQYF.

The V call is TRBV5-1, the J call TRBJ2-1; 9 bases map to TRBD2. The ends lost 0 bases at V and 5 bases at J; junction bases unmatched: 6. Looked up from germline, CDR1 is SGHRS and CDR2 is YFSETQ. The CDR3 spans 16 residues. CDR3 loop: CASSLAAGGPNNEQFF. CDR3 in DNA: TGCGCCAGCAGCTTGGCCGCGGGAGGGCCGAACAATGAGCAGTTCTTC.

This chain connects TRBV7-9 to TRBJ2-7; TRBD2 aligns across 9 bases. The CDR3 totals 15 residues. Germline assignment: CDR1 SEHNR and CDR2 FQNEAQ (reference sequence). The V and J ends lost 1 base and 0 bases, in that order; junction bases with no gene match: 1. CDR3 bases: TGTGCCAGCAGCTTAGAGCGGGGGGTCTCCTACGAGCAGTACTTC. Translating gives CASSLERGVSYEQYF. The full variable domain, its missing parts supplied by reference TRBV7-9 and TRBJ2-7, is DTGVSQNPRHKITKRGQNVTFRCDPISEHNRLYWYRQTLGQGPEFLTYFQNEAQLEKSRLLSDRFSAERPKGSFSTLEIQRTEQGDSAMYLCASSLERGVSYEQYFGPGTRLTVT.

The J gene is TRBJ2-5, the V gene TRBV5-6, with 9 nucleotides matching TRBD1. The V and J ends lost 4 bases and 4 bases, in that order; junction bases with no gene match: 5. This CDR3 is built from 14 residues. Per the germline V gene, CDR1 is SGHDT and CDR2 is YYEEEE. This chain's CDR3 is CASSITGGGETQYF. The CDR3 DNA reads TGTGCCAGCAGCATCACAGGGGGCGGAGAGACCCAGTACTTC. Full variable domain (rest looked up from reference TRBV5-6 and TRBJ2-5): DAGVTQSPTHLIKTRGQQVTLRCSPKSGHDTVSWYQQALGQGPQFIFQYYEEEERQRGNFPDRFSGHQFPNYSSELNVNALLLGDSALYLCASSITGGGETQYFGPGTRLLVL.

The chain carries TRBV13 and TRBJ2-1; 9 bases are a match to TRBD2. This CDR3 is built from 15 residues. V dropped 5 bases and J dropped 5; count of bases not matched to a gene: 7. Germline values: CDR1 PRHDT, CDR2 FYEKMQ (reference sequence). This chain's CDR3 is CASSISGRGDNEQFF. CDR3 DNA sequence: TGTGCCAGCAGCATTAGCGGGAGAGGGGACAATGAGCAGTTCTTC.

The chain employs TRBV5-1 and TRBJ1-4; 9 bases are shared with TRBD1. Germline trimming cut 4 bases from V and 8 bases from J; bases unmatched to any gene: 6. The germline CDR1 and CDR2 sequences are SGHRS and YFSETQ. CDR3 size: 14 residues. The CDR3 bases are TGCGCCAGCAGCCTCGGGACAGGGAGGGAAAAACTGTTTTTT. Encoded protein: CASSLGTGREKLFF.

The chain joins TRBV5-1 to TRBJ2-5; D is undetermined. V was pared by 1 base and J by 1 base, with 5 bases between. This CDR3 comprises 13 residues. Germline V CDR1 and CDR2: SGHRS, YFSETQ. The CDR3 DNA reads TGCGCCAGCAGCTTGCAGCGCCAAGAGACCCAGTACTTC. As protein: CASSLQRQETQYF.

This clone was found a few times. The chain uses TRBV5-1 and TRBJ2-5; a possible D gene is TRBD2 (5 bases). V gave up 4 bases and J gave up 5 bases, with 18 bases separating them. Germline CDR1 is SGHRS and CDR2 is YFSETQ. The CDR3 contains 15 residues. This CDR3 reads CASSKERTQRETQYF. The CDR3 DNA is TGCGCCAGCAGCAAGGAGAGGACCCAGCGGGAGACCCAGTACTTC.

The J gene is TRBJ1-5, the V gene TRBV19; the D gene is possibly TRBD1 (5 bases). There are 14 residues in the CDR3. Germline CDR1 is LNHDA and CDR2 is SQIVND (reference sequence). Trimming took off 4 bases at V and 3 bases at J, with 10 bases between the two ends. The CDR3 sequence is CASSSRTFNQPQHF. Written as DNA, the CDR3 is TGTGCCAGTAGTAGCCGGACATTCAATCAGCCCCAGCATTTT.

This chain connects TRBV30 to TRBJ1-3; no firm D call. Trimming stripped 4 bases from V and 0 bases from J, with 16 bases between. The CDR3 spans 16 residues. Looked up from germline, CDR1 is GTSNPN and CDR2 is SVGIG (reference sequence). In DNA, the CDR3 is TGTGCCTGGATGAAGGGAGGTCAGATCTCTGGAAACACCATATATTTT. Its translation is CAWMKGGQISGNTIYF.

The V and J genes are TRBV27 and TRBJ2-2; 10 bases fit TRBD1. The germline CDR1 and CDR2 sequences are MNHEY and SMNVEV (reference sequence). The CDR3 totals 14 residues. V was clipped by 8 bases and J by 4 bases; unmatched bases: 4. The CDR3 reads CASFRTGGTGELFF. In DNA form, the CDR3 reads TGTGCCAGCTTTAGGACAGGGGGCACCGGGGAGCTGTTTTTT.

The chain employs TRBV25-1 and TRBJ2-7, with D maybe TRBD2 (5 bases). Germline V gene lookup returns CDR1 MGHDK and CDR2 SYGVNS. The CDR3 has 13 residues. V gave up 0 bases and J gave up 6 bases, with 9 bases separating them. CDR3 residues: CASSEYGVTEQYF. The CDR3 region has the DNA TGTGCCAGCAGTGAATACGGGGTCACCGAGCAGTACTTC.